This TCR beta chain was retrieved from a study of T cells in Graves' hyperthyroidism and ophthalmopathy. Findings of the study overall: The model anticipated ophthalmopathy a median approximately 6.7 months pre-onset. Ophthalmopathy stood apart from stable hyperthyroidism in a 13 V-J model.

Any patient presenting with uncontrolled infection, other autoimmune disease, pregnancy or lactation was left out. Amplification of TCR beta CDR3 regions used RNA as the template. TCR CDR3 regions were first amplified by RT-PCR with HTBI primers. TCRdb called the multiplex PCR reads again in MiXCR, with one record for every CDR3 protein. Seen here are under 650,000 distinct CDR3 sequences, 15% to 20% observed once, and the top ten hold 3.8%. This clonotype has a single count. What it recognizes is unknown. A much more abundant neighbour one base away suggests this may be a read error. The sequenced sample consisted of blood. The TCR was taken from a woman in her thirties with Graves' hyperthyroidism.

CDR3 loop: CASSRAGLADSYNEQYF. CDR3 DNA: TGTGCCAGCAGTAGAGCGGGACTAGCGGATTCCTACAATGAGCAGTACTTC. V and J are TRBV12-3 or TRBV12-4 and TRBJ2-1; TRBD2 matches 11 bases. The J call is in doubt because the DNA end fits TRBJ2-7 better. This CDR3 has 17 amino acids.